The rows below give T cell receptor beta chains drawn from one sample of a study of blood T cell repertoires in COVID-19. Method: immunoSEQ multiplex PCR; TCRdb's copy keeps in-frame clones and lacks some. The sample includes 250,000 to 350,000 clones, over 80% of them seen just once. Sequenced material: peripheral blood. These receptors were taken from a woman between 45 and 65 years old with COVID-19, enrolled during active disease. The CDR3 runs from the conserved cysteine through the conserved F or W. The D gene is left open where the match is weak. A clone size is listed for some rows: how often the clone was seen (once, few, many), or a class if it is expanded.

D gene	V gene	clone size	J gene	CDR3 length	CDR3 DNA	CDR3 protein
TRBD1	TRBV7-9	once	TRBJ1-6	14	TGTGCCAGCAACCCGGCCACAGGGGATTCACCCCTCCACTTT	CASNPATGDSPLHF
TRBD1	TRBV7-7	NA	TRBJ2-3	16	TGTGCCAGCAGCCTTTCCGGGACAGTCGGCACAGATACGCAGTATTTT	CASSLSGTVGTDTQYF
NA	TRBV4-1	NA	TRBJ2-2	16	TGCGCCAGCAGCCAGGTAGCGGAGGTAACGGTCGGGGAGCTGTTTTTT	CASSQVAEVTVGELFF
NA	TRBV30	NA	TRBJ2-3	15	TGTGCCTGGATGGACCCCAGCGGGTTCACAGATACGCAGTATTTT	CAWMDPSGFTDTQYF
NA	TRBV16	NA	TRBJ1-1	13	TGTGCCAGCAGCCAATCAAAAGGGGCTGAAGCTTTCTTT	CASSQSKGAEAFF
TRBD2	TRBV6-2/TRBV6-3	NA	TRBJ2-7	17	TGTGCCAGCAGTTCTCCTAGCGGGAGGGCCGCGGTCTACGAGCAGTGCTTC	CASSSPSGRAAVYEQCF
TRBD1	TRBV5-1	NA	TRBJ2-4	18	TGCGCCAGCAGCTTGTCGGTGACAGGGCAACTAGCCAAAAACATTCAGTACTTC	CASSLSVTGQLAKNIQYF
NA	TRBV6-2/TRBV6-3	NA	TRBJ2-1	12	TGTGCCAGCAGTTACGAGGCTCGTAGGCAGTTCTTC	CASSYEARRQFF
NA	TRBV2	NA	TRBJ1-2	11	TGTGCCACCGTCAGGGACTATGGCTACACCTTC	CATVRDYGYTF
TRBD2	TRBV5-4	NA	TRBJ2-7	16	TGTGCCAGCAGCTCGGGACTAGCGGGAGGCCCCTACGAGCAGTACTTC	CASSSGLAGGPYEQYF
NA	TRBV3-1/TRBV3-2	NA	TRBJ1-1	13	TGTGCCAGCAGCCCCCGGGGGGGAACTGAAGCTTTCTTT	CASSPRGGTEAFF
NA	TRBV6-6	NA	TRBJ1-6	13	TGTGCCACCGGAGGAACCTATAATTCACCCCTCCACTTT	CATGGTYNSPLHF
TRBD2	TRBV7-3	NA	TRBJ2-1	17	TGTGCCAGCAGCTTAAGGTTCACGGGAGGGGTACACAATGAGCAGTTCTTC	CASSLRFTGGVHNEQFF
TRBD1	TRBV18	few	TRBJ1-6	14	TGTGCCAGCTCAGGACAGGCACGTAATTCACCCCTCCACTTT	CASSGQARNSPLHF
TRBD2	TRBV5-4	NA	TRBJ2-4	19	TGTGCCAGCAGCTTGTCTGGACCTCGAAGCGGGGTAGCCAAAAACATTCAGTACTTC	CASSLSGPRSGVAKNIQYF
NA	TRBV28	NA	TRBJ1-5	14	TGTGCCAGCAGCCTTACAGGGACCAATCAGCCCCAGCATTTT	CASSLTGTNQPQHF
NA	TRBV15	NA	TRBJ1-2	16	TGTGCCACCAGCAGAGACCCCATCGGGACTAACTATGGCTACACCTTC	CATSRDPIGTNYGYTF
TRBD2	TRBV20-1	few	TRBJ2-5	14	TGCAGTGCTAGTTCCAGCGGGAGGGCAAAGACCCAGTACTTC	CSASSSGRAKTQYF
NA	TRBV11-3	NA	TRBJ2-7	14	TGTGCCAGCAGCTTAGTAACGGGAGCGTACGAGCAGTACTTC	CASSLVTGAYEQYF
NA	TRBV12-3/TRBV12-4	NA	TRBJ1-4	13	TGTGCCAGCAGCCCGATGAGTAATGAAAAACTGTTTTTT	CASSPMSNEKLFF
TRBD2	TRBV19	once	TRBJ2-3	15	TGTGCCAGTACCACGACTAGCGGGAAGACAGATACGCAGTATTTT	CASTTTSGKTDTQYF
NA	TRBV15	NA	TRBJ1-2	14	TGTGCCACCAGCAGAGATAGTGGGGGAGGAGGCTACACCTTC	CATSRDSGGGGYTF
NA	TRBV9	NA	TRBJ2-5	11	TGTGCCAGCAGCACCGGGGAGACCCAGTACTTC	CASSTGETQYF
TRBD2	TRBV10-2	once	TRBJ2-1	15	TGCGCCAGCAGTGGGACTAGCATCTCCTACAATGAGCAGTTCTTC	CASSGTSISYNEQFF
NA	TRBV2	NA	TRBJ2-7	12	TGTGCAACGGCCGGCGGCACCTACGAGCAGTACTTC	CATAGGTYEQYF
TRBD1	TRBV19	NA	TRBJ1-1	14	TGTGCCAGCCGGCTGAGGGGGCGGGACACTGAAGCTTTCTTT	CASRLRGRDTEAFF
NA	TRBV24-1	NA	TRBJ1-5	14	TGTGCCACCAGTGATTCCGGGTCCGGTCAGCCCCAGCATTTT	CATSDSGSGQPQHF
NA	TRBV30	NA	TRBJ1-3	17	TGTGCCTGGAGTGTAGCCAGGTCCCCTTACTCTGGAAACACCATATATTTT	CAWSVARSPYSGNTIYF
TRBD2	TRBV6-6	NA	TRBJ2-1	17	TGTGCCAGCAGTCGACGTACTAGCGGGAATTCCTACAATGAGCAGTTCTTC	CASSRRTSGNSYNEQFF
TRBD1	TRBV6-5	NA	TRBJ2-2	14	TGTGCCAGGTCCGGGACAGGGAAAACCGGGGAGCTGTTTTTT	CARSGTGKTGELFF
TRBD2	TRBV5-6	NA	TRBJ2-2	19	TGTGCCAGCAGCTTACTAAAACCTAGCGGGAGACTTAACACCGGGGAGCTGTTTTTT	CASSLLKPSGRLNTGELFF
NA	TRBV30	NA	TRBJ2-1	15	TGTGCCTGGAGTGTAGCTAACCGCCCCTACAATGAGCAGTTCTTC	CAWSVANRPYNEQFF
TRBD2	TRBV3-1/TRBV3-2	NA	TRBJ2-1	19	TGTGCCAGCAGCCAAGAAGAAGGAGCGGCGGGAGCCCACAGGAATGAGCAGTTCTTC	CASSQEEGAAGAHRNEQFF
TRBD1	TRBV30	NA	TRBJ1-4	17	TGTGCCTGGAGTGTCCCCTTAAACAGGGGATGGTATGAAAAACTGTTTTTT	CAWSVPLNRGWYEKLFF
NA	TRBV3-1/TRBV3-2	NA	TRBJ2-1	18	TGTGCCAGCAGCCTAATGTCCGAGCGCCCACAATTGTCCAATGAGCAGTTCTTC	CASSLMSERPQLSNEQFF
TRBD1	TRBV29-1	NA	TRBJ2-5	12	TGCAGCGTTGTGGGGGACAGTGAGACCCAGTACTTC	CSVVGDSETQYF
NA	TRBV6-2/TRBV6-3	NA	TRBJ2-3	19	TGTGCCAGCAGTTACTTGTCTAGACCCTCTGACGGCGGCACAGATACGCAGTATTTT	CASSYLSRPSDGGTDTQYF
NA	TRBV24-1	NA	TRBJ1-3	17	TGTGCCACCAGTGATCACTGTGTGGCGGCGTCTGGAAACACCATATATTTT	CATSDHCVAASGNTIYF